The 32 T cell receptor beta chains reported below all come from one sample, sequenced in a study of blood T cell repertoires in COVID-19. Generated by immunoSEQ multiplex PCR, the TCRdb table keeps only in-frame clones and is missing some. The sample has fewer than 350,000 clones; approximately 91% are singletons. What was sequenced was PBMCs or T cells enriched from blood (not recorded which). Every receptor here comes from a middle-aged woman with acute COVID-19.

Here the CDR3 reads CASSVQGLPTEAFF. DNA for the CDR3: TGTGCCAGCAGCGTACAGGGATTGCCCACTGAAGCTTTCTTT. V is TRBV9 and J is TRBJ1-1; D might be TRBD1 (5 bases). The CDR3 contains 14 residues. Looked up from germline, CDR1 is SGDLS and CDR2 is YYNGEE. Deletions cut 1 base from V and 4 bases from J, with 11 bases between.

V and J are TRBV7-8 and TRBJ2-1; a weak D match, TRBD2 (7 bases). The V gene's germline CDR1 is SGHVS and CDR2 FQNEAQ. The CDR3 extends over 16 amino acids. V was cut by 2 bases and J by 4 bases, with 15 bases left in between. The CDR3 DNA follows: TGTGCCAGCAGCTTACGGTCAGGGGACTATTACAATGAGCAGTTCTTC. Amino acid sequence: CASSLRSGDYYNEQFF.

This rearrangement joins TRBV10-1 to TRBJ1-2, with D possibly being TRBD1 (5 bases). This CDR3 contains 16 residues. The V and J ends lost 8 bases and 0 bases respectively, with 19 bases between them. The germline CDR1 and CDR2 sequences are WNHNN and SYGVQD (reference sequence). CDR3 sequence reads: CASLSLRGCSNYGYTF. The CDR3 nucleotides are TGCGCCAGCCTTTCCCTCCGGGGGTGTTCTAACTATGGCTACACCTTC.

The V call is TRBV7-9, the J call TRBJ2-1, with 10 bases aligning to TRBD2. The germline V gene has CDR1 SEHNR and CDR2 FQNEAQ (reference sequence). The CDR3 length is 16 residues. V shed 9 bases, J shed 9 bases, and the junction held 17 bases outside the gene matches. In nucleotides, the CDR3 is TGTGCCAGTACTACAGGGAGGCAGCGGGAGGGCCGTGAGCAGTTCTTC. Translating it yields CASTTGRQREGREQFF.

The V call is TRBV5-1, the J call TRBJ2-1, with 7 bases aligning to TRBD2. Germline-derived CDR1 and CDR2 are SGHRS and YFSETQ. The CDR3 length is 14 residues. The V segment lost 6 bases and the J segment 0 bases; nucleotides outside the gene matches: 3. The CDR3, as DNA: TGCGCCAGCACGGCTAGCGGCTCCTACAATGAGCAGTTCTTC. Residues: CASTASGSYNEQFF.

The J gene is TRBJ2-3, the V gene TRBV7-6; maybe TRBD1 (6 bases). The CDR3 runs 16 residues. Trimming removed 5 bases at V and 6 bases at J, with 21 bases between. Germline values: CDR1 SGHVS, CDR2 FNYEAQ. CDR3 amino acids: CASSALTGNPPDTQYF. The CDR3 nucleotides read TGTGCCAGCAGCGCACTAACAGGGAACCCCCCCGATACGCAGTATTTT. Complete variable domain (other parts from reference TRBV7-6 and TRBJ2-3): GAGVSQSPRYKVTKRGQDVALRCDPISGHVSLYWYRQALGQGPEFLTYFNYEAQQDKSGLPNDRFSAERPEGSISTLTIQRTEQRDSAMYRCASSALTGNPPDTQYFGPGTRLTVL.

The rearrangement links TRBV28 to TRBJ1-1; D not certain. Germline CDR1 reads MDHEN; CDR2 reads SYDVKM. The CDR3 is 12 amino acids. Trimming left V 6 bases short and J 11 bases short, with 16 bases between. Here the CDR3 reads CASSPSVGEAFF. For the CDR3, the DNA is TGTGCCAGCAGCCCATCGGTTGGGGAGGCTTTCTTT.

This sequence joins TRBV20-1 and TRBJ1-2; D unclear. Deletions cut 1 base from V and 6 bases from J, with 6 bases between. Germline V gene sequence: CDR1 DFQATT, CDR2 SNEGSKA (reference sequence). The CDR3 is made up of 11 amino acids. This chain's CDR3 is CSARGEHGYTF. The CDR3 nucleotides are TGCAGTGCTAGAGGGGAGCATGGCTACACCTTC.

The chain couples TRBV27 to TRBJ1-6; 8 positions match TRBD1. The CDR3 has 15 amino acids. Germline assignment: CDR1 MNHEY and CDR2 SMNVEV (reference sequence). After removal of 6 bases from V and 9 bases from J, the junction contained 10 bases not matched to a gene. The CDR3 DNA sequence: TGTGCCAGCAGCCACGGACAGGGTAGGATTTCACCCCTCCACTTT. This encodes CASSHGQGRISPLHF.

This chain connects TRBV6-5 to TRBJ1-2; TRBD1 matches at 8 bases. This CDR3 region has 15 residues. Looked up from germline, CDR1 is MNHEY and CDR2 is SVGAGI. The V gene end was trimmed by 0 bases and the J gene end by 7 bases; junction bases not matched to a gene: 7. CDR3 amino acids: CASSYSRTGRGGYTF. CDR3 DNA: TGTGCCAGCAGTTACTCAAGGACAGGGCGTGGTGGCTACACCTTC.

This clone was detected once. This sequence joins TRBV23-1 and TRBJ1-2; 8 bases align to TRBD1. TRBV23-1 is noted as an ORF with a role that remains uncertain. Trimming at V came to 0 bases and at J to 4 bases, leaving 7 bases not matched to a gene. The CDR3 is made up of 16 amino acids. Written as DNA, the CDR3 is TGCGCCAGCAGTCAATCAGACAGGGGCTGTGGCTATGGCTACACCTTC. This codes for CASSQSDRGCGYGYTF.

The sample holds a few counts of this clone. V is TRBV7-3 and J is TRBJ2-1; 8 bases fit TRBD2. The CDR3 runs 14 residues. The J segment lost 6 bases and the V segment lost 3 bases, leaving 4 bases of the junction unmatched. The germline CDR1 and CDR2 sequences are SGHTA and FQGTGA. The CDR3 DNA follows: TGTGCCAGCAGCTTGGGACTAGGCACCAATGAGCAGTTCTTC. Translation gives CASSLGLGTNEQFF.

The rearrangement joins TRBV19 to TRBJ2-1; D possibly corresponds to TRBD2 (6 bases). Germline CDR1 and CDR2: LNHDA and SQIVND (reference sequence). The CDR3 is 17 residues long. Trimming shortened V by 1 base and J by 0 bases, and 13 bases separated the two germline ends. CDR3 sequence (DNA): TGTGCCAGTAGTATAGGAATCGGGGGTCACTCCTACAATGAGCAGTTCTTC. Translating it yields CASSIGIGGHSYNEQFF.

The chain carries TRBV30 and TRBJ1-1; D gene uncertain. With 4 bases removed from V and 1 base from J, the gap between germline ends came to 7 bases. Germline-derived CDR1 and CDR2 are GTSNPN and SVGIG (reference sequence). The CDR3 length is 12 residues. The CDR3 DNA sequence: TGTGCCTGGACCTTCGGGAACACTGAAGCTTTCTTT. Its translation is CAWTFGNTEAFF.

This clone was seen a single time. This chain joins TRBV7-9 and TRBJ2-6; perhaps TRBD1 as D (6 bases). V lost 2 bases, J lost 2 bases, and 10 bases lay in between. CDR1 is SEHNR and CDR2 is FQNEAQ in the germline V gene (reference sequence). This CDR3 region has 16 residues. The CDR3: CASSLRAGAGANVLTF. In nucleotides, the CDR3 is TGTGCCAGCAGCTTAAGAGCAGGGGCTGGGGCCAACGTCCTGACTTTC.

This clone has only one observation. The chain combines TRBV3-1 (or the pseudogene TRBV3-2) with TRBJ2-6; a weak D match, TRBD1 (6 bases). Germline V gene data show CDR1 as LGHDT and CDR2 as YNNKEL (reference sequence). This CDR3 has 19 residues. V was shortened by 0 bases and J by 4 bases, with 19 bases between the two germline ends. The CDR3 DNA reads TGTGCCAGCAGCCAAGATCGGTCCCTCACAGGGAGAGGGGCCAACGTCCTGACTTTC. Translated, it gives CASSQDRSLTGRGANVLTF.

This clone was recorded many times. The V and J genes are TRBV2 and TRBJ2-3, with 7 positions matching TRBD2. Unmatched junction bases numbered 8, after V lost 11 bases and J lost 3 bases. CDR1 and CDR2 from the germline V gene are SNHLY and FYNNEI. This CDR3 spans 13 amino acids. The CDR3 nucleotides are TGTGCCGGGAGACTAGCCCGAACAGATACGCAGTATTTT. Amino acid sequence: CAGRLARTDTQYF.

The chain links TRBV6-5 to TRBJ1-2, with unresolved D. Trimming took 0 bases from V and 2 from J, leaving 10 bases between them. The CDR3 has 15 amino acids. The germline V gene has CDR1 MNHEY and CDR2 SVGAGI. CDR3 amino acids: CASSYSANGNYGYTF. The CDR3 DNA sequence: TGTGCCAGCAGTTACTCGGCCAATGGCAACTATGGCTACACCTTC.

The CDR3 is CSASGSGSKNYEQYF. CDR3 sequence (DNA): TGCAGTGCTAGTGGTAGCGGGAGTAAGAACTACGAGCAGTACTTC. The rearrangement uses TRBV20-1 and TRBJ2-7; TRBD2 matches at 9 bases. Germline trimming cut 3 bases from V and 3 bases from J; bases unmatched to any gene: 9. The CDR3 is made up of 15 amino acids. The V gene's germline CDR1 is DFQATT and CDR2 SNEGSKA (reference sequence).

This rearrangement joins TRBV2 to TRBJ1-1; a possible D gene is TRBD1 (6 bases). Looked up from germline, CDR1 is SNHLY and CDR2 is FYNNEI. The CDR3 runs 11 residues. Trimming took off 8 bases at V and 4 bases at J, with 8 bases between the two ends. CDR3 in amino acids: CASGRGTEAFF. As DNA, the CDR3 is TGTGCCAGCGGCAGGGGCACTGAAGCTTTCTTT.

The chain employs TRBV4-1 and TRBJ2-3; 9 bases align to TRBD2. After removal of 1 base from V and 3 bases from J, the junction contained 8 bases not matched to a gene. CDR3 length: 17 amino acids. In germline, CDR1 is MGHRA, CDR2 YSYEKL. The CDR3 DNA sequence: TGCGCCAGCAGCCAAGGACGGCGGGGGGGGGCGACAGATACGCAGTATTTT. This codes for CASSQGRRGGATDTQYF.

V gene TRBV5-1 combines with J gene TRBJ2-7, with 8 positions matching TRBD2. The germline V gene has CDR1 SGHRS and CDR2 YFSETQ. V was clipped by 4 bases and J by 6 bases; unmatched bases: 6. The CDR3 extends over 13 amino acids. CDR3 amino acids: CASSREGGGEQYF. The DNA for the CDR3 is TGCGCCAGCAGCCGGGAGGGGGGGGGCGAGCAGTACTTC.

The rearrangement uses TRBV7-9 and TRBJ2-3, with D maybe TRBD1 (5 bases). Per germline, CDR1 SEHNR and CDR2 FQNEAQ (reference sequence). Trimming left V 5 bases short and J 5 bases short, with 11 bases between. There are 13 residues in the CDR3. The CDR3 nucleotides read TGTGCCAGCAGCCAGGATAGGGGAGATACGCAGTATTTT. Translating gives CASSQDRGDTQYF.

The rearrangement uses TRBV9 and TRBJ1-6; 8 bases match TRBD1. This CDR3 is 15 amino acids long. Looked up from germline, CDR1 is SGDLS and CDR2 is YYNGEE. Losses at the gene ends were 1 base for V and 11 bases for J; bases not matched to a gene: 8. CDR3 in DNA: TGTGCCAGCAGCGTATCTAGCCAGGGGGCCACACCCCTCCACTTT. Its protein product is CASSVSSQGATPLHF.

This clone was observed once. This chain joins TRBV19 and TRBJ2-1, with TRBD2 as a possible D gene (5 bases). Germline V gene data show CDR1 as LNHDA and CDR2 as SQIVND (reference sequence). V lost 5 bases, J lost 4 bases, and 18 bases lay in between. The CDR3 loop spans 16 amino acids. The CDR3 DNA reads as TGTGCCAGTAGTCTTTACCCTGGACTTGGTTACAATGAGCAGTTCTTC. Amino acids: CASSLYPGLGYNEQFF.

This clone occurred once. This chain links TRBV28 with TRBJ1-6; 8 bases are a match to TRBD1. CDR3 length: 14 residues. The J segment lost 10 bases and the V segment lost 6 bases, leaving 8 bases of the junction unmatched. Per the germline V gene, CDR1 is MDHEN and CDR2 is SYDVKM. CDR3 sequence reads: CASRAGQAGSPLHF. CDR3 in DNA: TGTGCCAGCAGGGCGGGACAGGCCGGCTCACCCCTCCACTTT.

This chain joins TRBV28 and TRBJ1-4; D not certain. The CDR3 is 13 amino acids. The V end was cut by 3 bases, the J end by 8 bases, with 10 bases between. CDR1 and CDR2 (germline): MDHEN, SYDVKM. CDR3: CASSLTFREKLFF. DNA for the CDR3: TGTGCCAGCAGTTTGACATTTCGGGAAAAACTGTTTTTT. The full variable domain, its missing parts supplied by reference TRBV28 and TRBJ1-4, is DVKVTQSSRYLVKRTGEKVFLECVQDMDHENMFWYRQDPGLGLRLIYFSYDVKMKEKGDIPEGYSVSREKKERFSLILESASTNQTSMYLCASSLTFREKLFFGSGTQLSVL.

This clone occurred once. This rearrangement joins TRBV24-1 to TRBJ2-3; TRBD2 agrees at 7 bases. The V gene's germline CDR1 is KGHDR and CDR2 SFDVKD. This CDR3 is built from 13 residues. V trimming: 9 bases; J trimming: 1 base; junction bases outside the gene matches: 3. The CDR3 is CATGLAGTDTQYF. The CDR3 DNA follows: TGTGCCACCGGTCTAGCGGGCACAGATACGCAGTATTTT.

CDR3 sequence (DNA): TGTGCCAGCAGCAAACGGAGCGGGAGATATACAGATACGCAGTATTTT. As protein: CASSKRSGRYTDTQYF. The chain is built from TRBV21-1 and TRBJ2-3; the table's D call, TRBD2, was not checked against the DNA. TRBV21-1 is deemed a pseudogene. This CDR3 has 16 residues.

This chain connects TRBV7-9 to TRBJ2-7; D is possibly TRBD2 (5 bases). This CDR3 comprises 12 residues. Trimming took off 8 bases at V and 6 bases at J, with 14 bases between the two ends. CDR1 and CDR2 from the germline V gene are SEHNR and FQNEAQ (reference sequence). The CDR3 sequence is CASGNEGPEQYF. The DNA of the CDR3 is TGTGCCAGCGGGAACGAGGGTCCCGAGCAGTACTTC.

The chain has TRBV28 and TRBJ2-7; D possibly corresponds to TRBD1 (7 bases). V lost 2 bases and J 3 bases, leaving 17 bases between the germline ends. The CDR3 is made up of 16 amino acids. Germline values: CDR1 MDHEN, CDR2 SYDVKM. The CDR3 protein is CASSLTGDRDFYEQYF. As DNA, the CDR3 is TGTGCCAGCAGTTTAACAGGGGATAGGGACTTCTACGAGCAGTACTTC.

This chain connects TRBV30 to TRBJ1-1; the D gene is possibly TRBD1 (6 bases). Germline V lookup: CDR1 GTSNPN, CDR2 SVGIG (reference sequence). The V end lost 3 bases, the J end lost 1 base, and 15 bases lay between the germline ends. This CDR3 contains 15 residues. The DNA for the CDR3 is TGTGCCTGGAGGGGGAGAGACAGGCCGAACACTGAAGCTTTCTTT. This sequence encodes CAWRGRDRPNTEAFF.